These 16 T cell receptor beta chains came from one sample sequenced in a study of cytomegalovirus exposure and HLA in healthy donors. The PCR was carried out with 60 Vbeta primers and 13 Jbeta primers. Only in-frame clones appear in the TCRdb table, and some are missing; sequencing was by immunoSEQ multiplex PCR. The table for this sample gives around 80,000 clones. Sequenced sample: PBMCs. Receptors were obtained from a man aged 35 to 55 in good health and CMV-seronegative.

The chain uses TRBV6-6 and TRBJ2-3; unclear D gene. This CDR3 is built from 12 residues. V was clipped by 4 bases and J by 2 bases, with 4 bases between them. Germline-derived CDR1 and CDR2 are MNHNY and SVGAGI (reference sequence). CDR3 nucleotides: TGTGCCAGCAGTTGGGCCACAGATACGCAGTATTTT. Amino acids: CASSWATDTQYF.

V is TRBV28 and J is TRBJ2-7; D unclear. The V gene's germline CDR1 is MDHEN and CDR2 SYDVKM. CDR3 length: 12 residues. The ends were cut back, 6 bases at V and 0 bases at J, with 6 bases in the middle. The CDR3 sequence is CASRTFSYEQYF. The CDR3 DNA reads as TGTGCCAGCAGGACTTTCTCCTACGAGCAGTACTTC.

The V and J genes are TRBV9 and TRBJ2-2; D is undetermined. The CDR3 has 15 residues. Germline CDR1 reads SGDLS; CDR2 reads YYNGEE. Trimming pared 2 bases from V and 0 bases from J, leaving 8 bases between. The CDR3 sequence is CASSVRPANTGELFF. In DNA form, the CDR3 reads TGTGCCAGCAGCGTGAGGCCCGCGAACACCGGGGAGCTGTTTTTT.

The genes are TRBV4-1 and TRBJ1-2, with 11 positions matching TRBD1. The CDR3 is 16 amino acids. With V trimmed by 3 bases and J by 5 bases, 8 bases remained unmatched. Germline CDR1 is MGHRA and CDR2 is YSYEKL. The CDR3 DNA reads as TGCGCCAGCAGCCACCCTATCGGACAGGGGGCATATGGCTACACCTTC. It specifies CASSHPIGQGAYGYTF.

The chain employs TRBV29-1 and TRBJ2-7; possibly TRBD1 for D (6 bases). The length of the CDR3 is 14 residues. In germline, CDR1 is SQVTM, CDR2 ANQGSEA. Trimming stripped 8 bases from V and 2 bases from J, with 19 bases between. The CDR3 nucleotides are TGCAGCATCTCTCCAGGGGCTGAGCCCTACGAGCAGTACTTC. Its translation: CSISPGAEPYEQYF.

This chain connects TRBV27 to TRBJ2-5; D may be TRBD2 (6 bases). The germline V gene has CDR1 MNHEY and CDR2 SMNVEV (reference sequence). This CDR3 comprises 13 residues. V was pared by 6 bases and J by 6 bases, with 14 bases between. CDR3 sequence (DNA): TGTGCCAGCAGAAATCGGGGGAGCCAGACCCAGTACTTC. The encoded protein is CASRNRGSQTQYF.

The chain links TRBV6-6 to TRBJ2-2; the match to TRBD2 covers 7 bases. The junction had 14 bases not matched to a gene; V was cut back by 7 bases and J by 6 bases. The CDR3 is 16 residues long. CDR1 is MNHNY, CDR2 SVGAGI, per germline (reference sequence). CDR3 loop: CASTQPGLTSAGELFF. The CDR3 DNA follows: TGTGCCAGCACCCAGCCGGGACTAACAAGCGCCGGGGAGCTGTTTTTT.

The rearrangement uses TRBV6-6 and TRBJ2-2; tentative D call: TRBD2 (5 bases). With 11 bases removed from V and 0 bases from J, the gap between germline ends came to 10 bases. The CDR3 spans 13 residues. CDR1 and CDR2 from the germline V gene are MNHNY and SVGAGI (reference sequence). CDR3 sequence reads: CAASGTNTGELFF. CDR3 bases: TGTGCCGCGAGCGGAACGAACACCGGGGAGCTGTTTTTT.

This chain uses TRBV30 with TRBJ1-2; possible D gene TRBD1, 6 bases. Germline V gene sequence: CDR1 GTSNPN, CDR2 SVGIG (reference sequence). The CDR3 is made up of 14 amino acids. V dropped 3 bases and J dropped 4 bases, with 15 bases sitting between them. The CDR3: CAWSQTGYGYGYTF. CDR3 nucleotide sequence: TGTGCCTGGAGCCAGACAGGCTACGGCTATGGCTACACCTTC. The full variable domain, in which reference TRBV30 and TRBJ1-2 provide the parts outside the CDR3, is SQTIHQWPATLVQPVGSPLSLECTVEGTSNPNLYWYRQAAGRGLQLLFYSVGIGQISSEVPQNLSASRPQDRQFILSSKKLLLSDSGFYLCAWSQTGYGYGYTFGSGTRLTVV.

The chain joins TRBV6-4 to TRBJ2-2, with D tentatively TRBD2 (6 bases). V lost 5 bases and J lost 3, with 10 bases in between. This CDR3 spans 14 amino acids. In germline, CDR1 is MRHNA, CDR2 SNTAGT. Written as DNA, the CDR3 is TGTGCCAGCAGTATCAAGCGGGACACCGGGGAGCTGTTTTTT. Its translation: CASSIKRDTGELFF.

CDR3 sequence reads: CASSADRGLTEAFF. DNA for the CDR3: TGTGCCAGCAGTGCGGACAGGGGGCTCACTGAAGCTTTCTTT. The chain is built from TRBV2 and TRBJ1-1; 11 nucleotides align to TRBD1. Germline CDR1 SNHLY, CDR2 FYNNEI. J gave up 4 bases and V 4 bases, and 2 bases lay outside the gene matches. This CDR3 spans 14 amino acids. The variable domain in full, completed from reference TRBV2 and TRBJ1-1, reads EPEVTQTPSHQVTQMGQEVILRCVPISNHLYFYWYRQILGQKVEFLVSFYNNEISEKSEIFDDQFSVERPDGSNFTLKIRSTKLEDSAMYFCASSADRGLTEAFFGQGTRLTVV.

The V and J genes are TRBV5-1 and TRBJ1-1, with TRBD1 identical over 9 bases. CDR1 and CDR2 from the germline V gene are SGHRS and YFSETQ. The V segment lost 3 bases and the J segment 5 bases; nucleotides outside the gene matches: 5. The CDR3 extends over 14 amino acids. The CDR3 sequence: CASSWDRVTTEAFF. CDR3 nucleotide sequence: TGCGCCAGCAGCTGGGACAGGGTAACGACTGAAGCTTTCTTT.

This chain's CDR3 is CASSQSGGDTEAFF. The CDR3 DNA reads as TGTGCCAGCAGCCAATCAGGGGGCGATACTGAAGCTTTCTTT. This chain uses TRBV2 with TRBJ1-1, with 8 bases aligning to TRBD1. This CDR3 is 14 amino acids long. Germline V gene data show CDR1 as SNHLY and CDR2 as FYNNEI. J was trimmed by 5 bases and V by 6 bases; bases with no gene match: 8.

The chain is built from TRBV7-2 and TRBJ2-5, with 7 bases lining up with TRBD1. V shed 5 bases, J shed 5 bases, and the junction held 11 bases outside the gene matches. In germline, CDR1 is SGHTA, CDR2 FQGNSA. The CDR3 consists of 15 residues. CDR3 protein: CASSPTGTALETQYF. CDR3 bases: TGTGCCAGCAGCCCCACCGGGACAGCCCTTGAGACCCAGTACTTC.

The chain couples TRBV7-9 to TRBJ1-2; D possibly corresponds to TRBD1 (5 bases). In germline, CDR1 is SEHNR, CDR2 FQNEAQ (reference sequence). Trimming cost V 4 bases and J 3 bases, with 18 bases left between them. This CDR3 comprises 16 residues. The CDR3 loop reads CASSSGVGGDYYGYTF. CDR3 sequence (DNA): TGTGCCAGCAGCTCAGGCGTAGGAGGGGATTACTATGGCTACACCTTC.

The V call is TRBV5-1, the J call TRBJ1-1; no definite D call. The CDR3 loop spans 16 amino acids. Germline V lookup: CDR1 SGHRS, CDR2 YFSETQ. The V end lost 1 base, the J end lost 1 base, and 14 bases lay between the germline ends. The CDR3 sequence: CASSLFFGMRNTEAFF. CDR3 coding DNA: TGCGCCAGCAGCTTGTTTTTTGGTATGCGGAACACTGAAGCTTTCTTT.